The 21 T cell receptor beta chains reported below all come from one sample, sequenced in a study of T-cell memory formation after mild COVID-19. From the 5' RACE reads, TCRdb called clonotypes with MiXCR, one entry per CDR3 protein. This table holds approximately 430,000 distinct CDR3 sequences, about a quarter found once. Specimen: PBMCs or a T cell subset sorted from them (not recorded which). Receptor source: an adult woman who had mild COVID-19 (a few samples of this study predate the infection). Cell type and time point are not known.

For the CDR3, the DNA is TGTGCCAGCAGTGAAACCGGGACAGGGAAGCAGTACTTC. Its translation is CASSETGTGKQYF. The chain couples TRBV6-5 to TRBJ2-7; 9 nucleotides agree with TRBD1. Trimming cost V 5 bases and J 8 bases; bases outside gene matches: 7. Germline CDR1 MNHEY, CDR2 SVGAGI. This CDR3 has 13 amino acids.

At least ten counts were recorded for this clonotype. Written as DNA, the CDR3 is TGTGCCAGCAGCTCGGGACTAGCGGGAGTTCGAAGGACTGGGGAAAATGAGCAGTTCTTC. As protein: CASSSGLAGVRRTGENEQFF. The gene calls are TRBV11-2 and TRBJ2-1; 14 bases agree with TRBD2. V was clipped by 4 bases and J by 7 bases; unmatched bases: 18. The CDR3 runs 20 residues. Germline V gives CDR1 SGHAT, CDR2 FQNNGV.

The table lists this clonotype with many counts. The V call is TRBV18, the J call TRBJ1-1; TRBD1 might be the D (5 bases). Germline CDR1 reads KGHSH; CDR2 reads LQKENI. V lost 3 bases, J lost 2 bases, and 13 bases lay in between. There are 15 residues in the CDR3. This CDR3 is CASSPGGGGNTEAFF. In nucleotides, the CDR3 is TGTGCCAGCTCACCGGGGGGAGGCGGAAACACTGAAGCTTTCTTT.

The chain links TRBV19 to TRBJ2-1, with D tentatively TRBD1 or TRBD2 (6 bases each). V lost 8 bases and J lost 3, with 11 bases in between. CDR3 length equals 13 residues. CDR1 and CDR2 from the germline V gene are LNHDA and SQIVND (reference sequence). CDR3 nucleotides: TGTGCCAGTGGGGGGCGGTTCTACAATGAGCAGTTCTTC. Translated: CASGGRFYNEQFF.

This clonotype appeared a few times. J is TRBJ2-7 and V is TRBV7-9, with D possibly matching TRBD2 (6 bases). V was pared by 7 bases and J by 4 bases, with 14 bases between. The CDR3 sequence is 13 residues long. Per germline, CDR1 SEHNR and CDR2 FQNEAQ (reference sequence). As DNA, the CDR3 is TGTGCCAGCACGTCGTCTAGCGCTTACGAGCAGTACTTC. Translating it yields CASTSSSAYEQYF. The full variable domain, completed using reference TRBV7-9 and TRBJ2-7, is DTGVSQNPRHKITKRGQNVTFRCDPISEHNRLYWYRQTLGQGPEFLTYFQNEAQLEKSRLLSDRFSAERPKGSFSTLEIQRTEQGDSAMYLCASTSSSAYEQYFGPGTRLTVT.

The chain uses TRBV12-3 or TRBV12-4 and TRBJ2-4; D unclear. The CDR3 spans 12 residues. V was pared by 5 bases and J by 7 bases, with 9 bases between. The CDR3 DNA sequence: TGTGCCAGCAGTCAGAGAGATAACATTCAGTACTTC. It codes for CASSQRDNIQYF.

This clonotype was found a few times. The CDR3 sequence is CASSLYASTDTQYF. CDR3 bases: TGTGCCAGCAGCTTATATGCGAGCACAGATACGCAGTATTTT. The chain recombines TRBV7-3 with TRBJ2-3; D is unresolved. Trimming left V 2 bases short and J 0 bases short, with 6 bases between. The CDR3 is 14 residues long. The germline V gene encodes CDR1 SGHTA and CDR2 FQGTGA.

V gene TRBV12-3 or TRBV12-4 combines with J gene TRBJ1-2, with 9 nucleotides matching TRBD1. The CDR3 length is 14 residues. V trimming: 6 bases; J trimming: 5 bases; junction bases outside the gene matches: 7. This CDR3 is CASRSTGQGYGYTF. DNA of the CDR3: TGTGCCAGCAGGTCTACGGGACAGGGATATGGCTACACCTTC.

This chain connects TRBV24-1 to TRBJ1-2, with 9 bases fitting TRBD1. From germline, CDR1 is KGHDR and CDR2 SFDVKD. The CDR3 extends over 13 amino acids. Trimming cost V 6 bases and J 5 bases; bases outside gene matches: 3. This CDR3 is CATSWDRVYGYTF. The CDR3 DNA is TGTGCCACCAGTTGGGACAGGGTTTATGGCTACACCTTC.

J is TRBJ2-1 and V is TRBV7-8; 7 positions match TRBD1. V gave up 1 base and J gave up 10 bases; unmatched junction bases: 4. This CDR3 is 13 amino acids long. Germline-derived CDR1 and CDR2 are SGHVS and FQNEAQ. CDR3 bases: TGTGCCAGCAGCTTAGGTCAGGGGGAAGAGCAGTTCTTC. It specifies CASSLGQGEEQFF.

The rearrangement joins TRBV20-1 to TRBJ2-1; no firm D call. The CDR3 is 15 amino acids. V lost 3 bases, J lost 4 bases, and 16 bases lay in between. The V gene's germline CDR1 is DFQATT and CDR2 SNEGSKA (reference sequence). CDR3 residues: CSASVRSKAYNEQFF. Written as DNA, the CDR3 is TGCAGTGCTAGCGTCAGAAGTAAGGCGTACAATGAGCAGTTCTTC.

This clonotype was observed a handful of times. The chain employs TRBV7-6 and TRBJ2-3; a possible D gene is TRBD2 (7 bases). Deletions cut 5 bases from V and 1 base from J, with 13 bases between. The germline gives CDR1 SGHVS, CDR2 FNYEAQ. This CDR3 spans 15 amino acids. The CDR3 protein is CASSPAGARTDTQYF. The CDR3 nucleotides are TGTGCCAGCAGCCCCGCGGGGGCCCGCACAGATACGCAGTATTTT.

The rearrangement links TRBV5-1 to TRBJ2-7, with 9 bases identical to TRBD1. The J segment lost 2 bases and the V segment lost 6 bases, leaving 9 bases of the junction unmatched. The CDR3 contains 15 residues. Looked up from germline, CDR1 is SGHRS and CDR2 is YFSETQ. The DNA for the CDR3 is TGCGCCAGCAACCCTGGCGGGACAGGGACCTACGAGCAGTACTTC. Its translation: CASNPGGTGTYEQYF.

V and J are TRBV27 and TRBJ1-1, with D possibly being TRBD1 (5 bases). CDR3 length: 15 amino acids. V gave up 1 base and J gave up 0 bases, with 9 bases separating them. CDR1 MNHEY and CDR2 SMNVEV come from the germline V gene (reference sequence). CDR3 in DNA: TGTGCCAGCAGTTTATATAGGACACTGAACACTGAAGCTTTCTTT. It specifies CASSLYRTLNTEAFF.

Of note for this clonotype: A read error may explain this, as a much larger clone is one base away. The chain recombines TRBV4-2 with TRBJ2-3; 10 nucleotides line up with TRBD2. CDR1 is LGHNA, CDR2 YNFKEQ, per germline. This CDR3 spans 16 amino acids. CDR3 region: CASGQELAGSTDTQYF. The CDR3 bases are TGTGCCAGCGGCCAAGAACTAGCGGGGAGCACAGATACGCAGTATTTT.

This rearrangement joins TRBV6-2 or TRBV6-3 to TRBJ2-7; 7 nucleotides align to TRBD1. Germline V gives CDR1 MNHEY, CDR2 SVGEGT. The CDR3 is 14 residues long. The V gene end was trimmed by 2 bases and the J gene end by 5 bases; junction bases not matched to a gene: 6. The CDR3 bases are TGTGCCAGCAGTTACCGGGACAGTCGCCACGAGCAGTACTTC. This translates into CASSYRDSRHEQYF.

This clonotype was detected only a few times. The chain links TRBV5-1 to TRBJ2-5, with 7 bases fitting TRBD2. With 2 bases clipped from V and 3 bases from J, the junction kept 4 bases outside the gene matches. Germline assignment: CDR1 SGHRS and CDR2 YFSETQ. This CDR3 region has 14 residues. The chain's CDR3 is CASSFRGVKETQYF. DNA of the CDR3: TGCGCCAGCAGCTTTCGGGGGGTGAAAGAGACCCAGTACTTC.

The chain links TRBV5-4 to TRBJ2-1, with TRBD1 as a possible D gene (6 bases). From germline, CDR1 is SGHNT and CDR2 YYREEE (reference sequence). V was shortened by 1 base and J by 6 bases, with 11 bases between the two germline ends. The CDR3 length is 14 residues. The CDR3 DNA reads TGTGCCAGCAGCTTGAGGGGGTACGGCAATGAGCAGTTCTTC. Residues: CASSLRGYGNEQFF.

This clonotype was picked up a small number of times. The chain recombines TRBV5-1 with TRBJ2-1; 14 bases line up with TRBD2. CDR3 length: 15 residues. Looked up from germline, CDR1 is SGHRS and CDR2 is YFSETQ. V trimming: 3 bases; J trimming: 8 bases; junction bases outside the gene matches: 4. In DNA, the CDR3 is TGCGCCAGCAGCTGGGGGACTAGCGGGAGCGATGAGCAGTTCTTC. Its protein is CASSWGTSGSDEQFF.

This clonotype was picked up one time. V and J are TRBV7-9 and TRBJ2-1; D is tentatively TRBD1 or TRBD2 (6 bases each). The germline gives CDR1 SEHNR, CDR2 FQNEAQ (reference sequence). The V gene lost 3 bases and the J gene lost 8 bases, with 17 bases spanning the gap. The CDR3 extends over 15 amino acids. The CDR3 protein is CASSFEEQGGDEQFF. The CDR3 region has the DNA TGTGCCAGCAGCTTTGAGGAACAGGGAGGCGATGAGCAGTTCTTC.

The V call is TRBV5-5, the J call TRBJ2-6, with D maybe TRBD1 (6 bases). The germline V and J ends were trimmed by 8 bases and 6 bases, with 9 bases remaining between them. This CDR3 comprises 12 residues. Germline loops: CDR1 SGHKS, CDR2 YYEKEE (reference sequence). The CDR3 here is CASTGLANVLTF. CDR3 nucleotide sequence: TGTGCCAGTACAGGGTTGGCCAACGTCCTGACTTTC.